The source of this T cell receptor (beta chain) is a study of blood T cell repertoires in COVID-19. Study-wide context: Italy, Spain and the United States were the sources of the convalescent and acute COVID-19 samples. T cells, B-cell-depleted T cells, or PBMCs provided the cDNA or gDNA that served as material.

Original handling: By means of reference gene primer amplification, nucleated cell counts were estimated. The assay was immunoSEQ multiplex PCR, and TCRdb's table has in-frame clones only and misses some. D and trimming come from the DNA, and the V and J calls and clone size come from that table. The sample carries fewer than 250,000 clones, around 82% recorded once. The CDR3 length is 18 residues. The germline CDR1 and CDR2 sequences are SGHKS and YYEKEE (reference sequence). With 2 bases clipped from V and 3 bases from J, the junction kept 11 bases outside the gene matches. The sample was peripheral blood. J is TRBJ2-3 and V is TRBV5-5; 11 bases map to TRBD2. This TCR derives from a woman in her 70s with acute or convalescent COVID-19. In DNA, the CDR3 is TGTGCCAGCAGCTTAATAGCGGGGGGGCTTAAAGGAACAGATACGCAGTATTTT. Its translation: CASSLIAGGLKGTDTQYF.